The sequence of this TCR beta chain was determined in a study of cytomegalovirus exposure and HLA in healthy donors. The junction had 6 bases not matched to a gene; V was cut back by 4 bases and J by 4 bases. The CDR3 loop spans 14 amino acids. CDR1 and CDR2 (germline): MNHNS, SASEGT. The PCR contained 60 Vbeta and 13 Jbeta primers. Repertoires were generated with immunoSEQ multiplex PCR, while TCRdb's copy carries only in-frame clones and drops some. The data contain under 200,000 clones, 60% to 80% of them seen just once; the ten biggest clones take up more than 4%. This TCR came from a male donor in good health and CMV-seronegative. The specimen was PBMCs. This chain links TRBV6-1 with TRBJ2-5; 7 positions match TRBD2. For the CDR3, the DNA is TGTGCCAGCAGTGCCCCAGGGAGGGGAGAGACCCAGTACTTC. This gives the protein CASSAPGRGETQYF.